What follows are 25 T cell receptor beta chains derived from one specimen sequenced in a study of blood T cells in healthy people across ages. A second PCR of roughly 7 to 11 cycles used a sample-barcoded 5' primer and a J-beta primer mix. One entry per CDR3 protein, called by TCRdb with MiXCR from the 5' RACE reads. The data hold some 1.5 million distinct CDR3 sequences, with roughly 27% observed a single time. Specimen: blood. These receptors all stem from a woman between 25 and 40 years old in good health.

The table lists this clonotype with a few counts. The chain links TRBV20-1 to TRBJ2-5, with TRBD2 matching over 9 bases. The length of the CDR3 is 18 residues. With V trimmed by 0 bases and J by 1 base, 12 bases remained unmatched. CDR1 and CDR2 from the germline V gene are DFQATT and SNEGSKA (reference sequence). The CDR3 DNA reads as TGCAGTGCTAGAGATCCCCGGGCTAGCGGGACCGTCCAAGAGACCCAGTACTTC. It specifies CSARDPRASGTVQETQYF.

Details on this clonotype: The germline gene is not matched at one end of the junction; a read error may be the cause. The CDR3 loop is CASSGRTGGTDTQYF. The CDR3 DNA follows: TGCGCCAGCAGCGGGCGGACAGGGGGCACAGATACACAGTATTTT. J is TRBJ2-3 and V is TRBV5-1; TRBD1 matches 11 bases. The germline CDR1 and CDR2 sequences are SGHRS and YFSETQ. This CDR3 is built from 15 residues.

This clonotype showed up just a few times. The rearrangement uses TRBV12-3 or TRBV12-4 and TRBJ1-6; 8 nucleotides agree with TRBD1. V was pared by 6 bases and J by 0 bases, with 10 bases of the junction left unmatched. The CDR3 runs 18 residues. CDR3 region: CASSPGRTGSSYNSPLHF. CDR3 nucleotide sequence: TGTGCCAGCAGCCCTGGGCGGACAGGGAGCTCCTATAATTCACCCCTCCACTTT.

The gene calls are TRBV18 and TRBJ2-7; possible D gene TRBD2, 6 bases. V lost 4 bases and J lost 3, with 13 bases in between. From germline, CDR1 is KGHSH and CDR2 LQKENI. CDR3 size: 14 residues. CDR3 bases: TGTGCCAGCTCACTTTTAGCGGCTTGCTACGAGCAGTACTTC. As protein: CASSLLAACYEQYF.

The chain has TRBV29-1 and TRBJ2-2; 9 bases map to TRBD1. CDR1 SQVTM and CDR2 ANQGSEA come from the germline V gene. Trimming cost V 2 bases and J 6 bases; bases outside gene matches: 13. This CDR3 spans 17 amino acids. CDR3 DNA: TGCAGCGTTGAAACGGCACAGGGGGCAAGGAGGGCCGGGGAGCTGTTTTTT. Translation: CSVETAQGARRAGELFF.

V gene TRBV12-3 or TRBV12-4 combines with J gene TRBJ2-5; tentative D call: TRBD2 (5 bases). This CDR3 is 14 amino acids long. Trimming removed 7 bases from V and 5 bases from J, with 17 bases in between. In DNA, the CDR3 is TGTGCCAGCACCGAGGGCGCGGGCACGGAGACCCAGTACTTC. It specifies CASTEGAGTETQYF.

The CDR3 reads CASSRREGQGYEQYF. CDR3 in DNA: TGTGCCAGCAGCCGGCGTGAGGGACAGGGCTACGAGCAGTACTTC. The chain uses TRBV11-2 and TRBJ2-7, with 9 bases matching TRBD1. V was clipped by 5 bases and J by 3 bases; unmatched bases: 8. This CDR3 region has 15 residues. Germline V CDR1 and CDR2: SGHAT, FQNNGV.

The chain has TRBV10-3 and TRBJ1-2; 7 nucleotides line up with TRBD1. The V gene's germline CDR1 is ENHRY and CDR2 SYGVKD. This CDR3 has 13 residues. Trimming removed 6 bases from V and 8 bases from J; junction bases left unmatched: 9. This chain's CDR3 is CAISETGFEGYTF. The CDR3 region has the DNA TGTGCCATCAGCGAGACAGGGTTCGAGGGCTACACCTTC.

The chain is built from TRBV20-1 and TRBJ2-1; D remains ambiguous. V shed 1 base and J shed 0 bases, with 10 bases lying between them. Per germline, CDR1 DFQATT and CDR2 SNEGSKA (reference sequence). The CDR3 loop spans 15 amino acids. CDR3: CSARVVGRSYNEQFF. The DNA of the CDR3 is TGCAGTGCTAGAGTGGTAGGACGCTCCTACAATGAGCAGTTCTTC.

V and J are TRBV3-1 and TRBJ1-2, with D tentatively TRBD1 (6 bases). The CDR3 spans 13 residues. Germline V gene lookup returns CDR1 LGHDT and CDR2 YNNKEL (reference sequence). The V gene lost 4 bases and the J gene lost 7 bases, with 13 bases spanning the gap. CDR3: CASSPEQGGGYTF. In DNA form, the CDR3 reads TGTGCCAGCAGCCCCGAACAGGGTGGTGGCTACACCTTC.

In its sample, this clonotype was seen a few times. The rearrangement joins TRBV7-2 to TRBJ1-2; D is perhaps TRBD1 (5 bases). Between the trimmed V and J ends, which lost 3 bases and 2 bases, there was a span of 13 bases. CDR3 length: 15 residues. Germline CDR1 SGHTA, CDR2 FQGNSA. CDR3 protein: CASSLRGHGNYGYTF. CDR3 nucleotides: TGTGCCAGCAGCTTGAGGGGCCACGGGAACTATGGCTACACCTTC.

Notes on this clonotype: With a much larger clone just one base away, this may be a read error. V is TRBV12-3 or TRBV12-4 and J is TRBJ2-6, with a possible D match to TRBD1 (5 bases). This CDR3 spans 12 amino acids. CDR3 loop: CASKVGANLLTF. The CDR3 DNA is TGTGCCAGCAAGGTTGGGGCCAACCTCCTGACTTTC.

This clonotype has a handful of counts. The rearrangement links TRBV10-3 to TRBJ1-2; TRBD1 matches at 9 bases. Germline trimming cut 4 bases from V and 2 bases from J; bases unmatched to any gene: 2. This CDR3 contains 14 residues. Germline loops: CDR1 ENHRY, CDR2 SYGVKD. In DNA, the CDR3 is TGTGCCATCAGTGGGGACAGGGCCAACTATGGCTACACCTTC. It specifies CAISGDRANYGYTF.

The chain employs TRBV25-1 and TRBJ1-1; possible D gene TRBD1, 5 bases. The CDR3 consists of 13 residues. Trimming removed 1 base from V and 8 bases from J, with 11 bases in between. CDR1 is MGHDK, CDR2 SYGVNS, per germline. The CDR3 is CASSEWDGNEAFF. The CDR3 DNA follows: TGTGCCAGCAGTGAATGGGACGGAAACGAAGCTTTCTTT.

DNA of the CDR3: TGTGCCAGCAGTGAACATGGGAAACAAGCTTTCTTT. Translation gives CASSEHGKQAFF. This chain connects TRBV6-5 to TRBJ1-1; D ambiguous. Trimming cost V 5 bases and J 9 bases, with 13 bases left between them. The CDR3 has 12 amino acids. Germline-derived CDR1 and CDR2 are MNHEY and SVGAGI.

This clonotype was observed many times. V is TRBV7-2 and J is TRBJ1-2; maybe TRBD1 (5 bases). Germline V gene sequence: CDR1 SGHTA, CDR2 FQGNSA. V was cut by 5 bases and J by 7 bases, with 20 bases left in between. The CDR3 totals 15 residues. The CDR3 coding sequence is TGTGCCAGCAGCGCAATTCAGGGTTCTCACGGTGGCTACACCTTC. Its translation: CASSAIQGSHGGYTF. The full variable domain, rest sourced from reference TRBV7-2 and TRBJ1-2, is GAGVSQSPSNKVTEKGKDVELRCDPISGHTALYWYRQSLGQGLEFLIYFQGNSAPDKSGLPSDRFSAERTGGSVSTLTIQRTQQEDSAVYLCASSAIQGSHGGYTFGSGTRLTVV.

This rearrangement joins TRBV20-1 to TRBJ2-4, with unresolved D. The germline CDR1 and CDR2 sequences are DFQATT and SNEGSKA (reference sequence). Deletions cut 0 bases from V and 12 bases from J, with 9 bases between. CDR3 length: 11 residues. CDR3 DNA: TGCAGTGCTAGAGATAAAGTCGATCAGTACTTC. Protein product: CSARDKVDQYF.

This clonotype was seen a few times. The chain combines TRBV15 with TRBJ1-2; D is possibly TRBD1 (6 bases). This CDR3 spans 13 amino acids. Germline CDR1 LNHNV, CDR2 YYDKDF (reference sequence). Trimming shortened V by 2 bases and J by 8 bases, and 12 bases separated the two germline ends. DNA of the CDR3: TGTGCCACCAGCAGAAGGGGGGGGGAAGGCTACACCTTC. Its protein product is CATSRRGGEGYTF.

The rearrangement links TRBV28 to TRBJ2-3, with D perhaps TRBD2 (6 bases). V lost 0 bases and J lost 2, with 18 bases in between. CDR1 is MDHEN, CDR2 SYDVKM, per germline. This CDR3 has 18 residues. CDR3: CASSLCCGAESTTDTQYF. CDR3 nucleotides: TGTGCCAGCAGTTTATGCTGCGGGGCGGAAAGCACCACAGATACGCAGTATTTT.

This clonotype was picked up a small number of times. The chain links TRBV3-1 to TRBJ1-2; D is uncertain. The V and J ends lost 0 bases and 12 bases respectively, with 8 bases between them. The germline gives CDR1 LGHDT, CDR2 YNNKEL (reference sequence). The CDR3 totals 11 residues. Here the CDR3 reads CASSQDRDNTF. In DNA form, the CDR3 reads TGTGCCAGCAGCCAAGATAGAGACAACACCTTC.

The gene calls are TRBV5-1 and TRBJ2-3; D gene uncertain. V was shortened by 0 bases and J by 0 bases, with 14 bases between the two germline ends. The CDR3 has 17 residues. From germline, CDR1 is SGHRS and CDR2 YFSETQ. The DNA of the CDR3 is TGCGCCAGCAGCTTGGGAGTGAACACGGCTAGCACAGATACGCAGTATTTT. The encoded protein is CASSLGVNTASTDTQYF.

This clonotype was counted between two and nine times. V usage is TRBV6-5 and J usage is TRBJ2-3, with 7 bases identical to TRBD2. This CDR3 comprises 15 residues. V gave up 4 bases and J gave up 7 bases; unmatched junction bases: 11. Germline V gene data show CDR1 as MNHEY and CDR2 as SVGAGI. CDR3: CASSWGGTMGNTQYF. Written as DNA, the CDR3 is TGTGCCAGCAGTTGGGGGGGGACTATGGGAAATACGCAGTATTTT.

The gene calls are TRBV14 and TRBJ1-6, with unresolved D. V was clipped by 0 bases and J by 7 bases, with 10 bases between them. The germline gives CDR1 SGHDN, CDR2 FVKESK. CDR3 length equals 15 residues. Written as DNA, the CDR3 is TGTGCCAGCAGCCAAGACCACATGATGAATTCACCCCTCCACTTT. Its protein product is CASSQDHMMNSPLHF.

The chain recombines TRBV5-1 with TRBJ2-1; D is perhaps TRBD2 (6 bases). The germline V gene encodes CDR1 SGHRS and CDR2 YFSETQ. The V end lost 7 bases, the J end lost 6 bases, and 23 bases lay between the germline ends. The CDR3 spans 16 residues. This CDR3 reads CASGSYGGLGGNEQFF. CDR3 coding DNA: TGCGCCAGCGGCTCGTACGGAGGGCTGGGGGGCAATGAGCAGTTCTTC.

J is TRBJ2-1 and V is TRBV19; 8 bases fit TRBD2. Germline CDR1 reads LNHDA; CDR2 reads SQIVND (reference sequence). The CDR3 is 13 residues long. V trimming: 9 bases; J trimming: 10 bases; junction bases outside the gene matches: 11. The CDR3 is CASRLSGSGEQFF. The CDR3 DNA reads as TGTGCCAGCCGACTAAGCGGGAGTGGGGAGCAGTTCTTC.